Given below is one T cell receptor (beta chain) in context. Documented treatment: 19 received Ad26.COV2.S at low or high dose, single or two shots; 5 received placebo; per-sample allocation not given. Day 63 after the first vaccine or placebo injection was the time point for sampling. Its platform was an Ad26 vector, and its expressed antigen was Wuhan-strain SARS-CoV-2 spike. Per the germline V gene, CDR1 is MDHEN and CDR2 is SYDVKM. Trimming removed 5 bases at V and 4 bases at J, with 14 bases between. This CDR3 contains 14 residues. This record belongs to a study of Ad26.COV2.S vaccination and SARS-CoV-2 variants. In the study overall: COV1001, an Ad26.COV2.S trial, supplied this vaccine-arm donor. Administration of Ad26.COV2.S was intramuscular, either once or twice 56 days apart.

Only in-frame clones appear in the TCRdb table, and some are missing; sequencing was by immunoSEQ multiplex PCR. Among about 320,000 clones, roughly 80% were seen once, and the ten largest hold around 2.2%. The sample consisted of peripheral blood, taken in a trial of Ad26.COV2.S vaccine versus placebo. The sequence derives from a person between 18 and 59 years old who received the Ad26.COV2.S COVID-19 vaccine or a placebo. This rearrangement joins TRBV28 to TRBJ1-2, with a possible D match to TRBD1 (5 bases). CDR3 sequence: CASSLGTGGYGYTF. CDR3 DNA: TGTGCCAGCAGTCTTGGGACGGGGGGCTATGGCTACACCTTC.